This record looks at one TCR beta chain sequence and its context. This sample stems from a study of T cells after yellow fever vaccination. From the 5' RACE reads, TCRdb called clonotypes with MiXCR, one entry per CDR3 protein. The table shows 130,000 or so distinct CDR3 sequences, with 13% to 15% occurring only once. The CDR3 has 14 residues. The V and J ends lost 1 base and 5 bases respectively, with 11 bases between them. Germline CDR1 and CDR2: LGHNA and YSLEER. Sequenced here: CD8+ T cells sorted from PBMCs, sampled 5 days after the yellow fever booster vaccination. The TCR comes from a man aged 18 to 30 who received the YFV17D yellow fever vaccine. V and J are TRBV4-3 and TRBJ2-5, with unresolved D. The CDR3 DNA is TGCGCCAGCAGCCAAGTATTCGCTGAGGAGACCCAGTACTTC. Its translation is CASSQVFAEETQYF.